This T cell receptor beta chain is from a study of T-cell reconstitution after alpha-beta-depleted transplantation in children. Unique molecular identifiers featured in how the TCRbeta library was prepared. One entry per CDR3 protein, called by TCRdb with MiXCR from the PCR reads. The sample carries more than 150,000 distinct CDR3 sequences, approximately 6.8% recorded once. Many counts were recorded for this clonotype. The CDR3 sequence is 15 residues long. The V gene end was trimmed by 0 bases and the J gene end by 2 bases; junction bases not matched to a gene: 3. In germline, CDR1 is DFQATT, CDR2 SNEGSKA (reference sequence).

The rearrangement uses TRBV20-1 and TRBJ1-5; 8 nucleotides agree with TRBD1. The source was PBMCs from the stem cell graft donor, collected from the stem cell graft. The receptor's source is a human donor who donated a stem cell graft to a child with Wiskott-Aldrich syndrome. The CDR3 reads CSARDRGLGNQPQHF. DNA of the CDR3: TGCAGTGCTAGAGACAGGGGGCTGGGCAATCAGCCCCAGCATTTT.